This is a list of T cell receptor beta chains from one sample in a study of blood T cell repertoires in COVID-19. Data came from immunoSEQ multiplex PCR; TCRdb stores just in-frame clones and leaves some out. The repertoire holds hundreds of thousands of clones, with approximately 88% as singletons. The sample was peripheral blood. These TCRs come from a woman aged 30 to 39 with COVID-19, enrolled during active disease. Each CDR3 is given with its conserved first and last residue. A D gene is named only where the DNA matches it firmly. Part of the rows lack a size; the others show once, few, many or a class for expanded clones.

v_call	clone_size	d_call	j_call	cdr3_nt	cdr3_aa
TRBV2	few	TRBD2	TRBJ2-1	TGTGCCAGCAGTGAACGGGAGGGACTAGCGTTTGAGCAGTTCTTC	CASSEREGLAFEQFF
TRBV12-5	once	TRBD1	TRBJ2-6	TGTGCTAGTGGTGGGTCGACAGGGGTAATATCTGGGGCCAACGTCCTGACTTTC	CASGGSTGVISGANVLTF
TRBV19	once	NA	TRBJ1-6	TGTGCCAGTAGTCCCCAGGGCCGTTCAAATTCACCCCTCCACTTT	CASSPQGRSNSPLHF
TRBV18	NA	NA	TRBJ2-1	TGTGCCAGCTCACCACCTAGCGTCCGGAGCTCCTACAATGAGCAGTTCTTC	CASSPPSVRSSYNEQFF
TRBV19	NA	TRBD2	TRBJ2-3	TGTGCCACCAACCCGGCGGGGGGGCTTGGAGATACGCAGTATTTT	CATNPAGGLGDTQYF
TRBV5-8	NA	NA	TRBJ2-6	TGTGCCAGCAGCTTTCTTCAGGGTGGGGCCAACGTCCTGACTTTC	CASSFLQGGANVLTF
TRBV19	NA	NA	TRBJ2-2	TGTGCCAGTAGTATAGGGGGCCGGAACACCGGGGAGCTGTTTTTT	CASSIGGRNTGELFF
TRBV23-1	few	TRBD1	TRBJ2-7	TGCGCCAGCAGTCAAACGACCAGGGGGTATCGGTTGTACGAGCAGTACTTC	CASSQTTRGYRLYEQYF
TRBV19	few	TRBD1	TRBJ1-1	TGTGCCAGTAGTTCCCCCAAAAGGGGGCGCCCCACTGAAGCTTTCTTT	CASSSPKRGRPTEAFF
TRBV4-1	NA	TRBD2	TRBJ2-2	TGCGCCAGCAGCCATAGATCGACTAGCGGGGGGGCCCTAGGAGCCGGGGAGCTGTTTTTT	CASSHRSTSGGALGAGELFF
TRBV5-5	NA	NA	TRBJ2-3	TGTGCCAGCAGCTTGCCAGGCAGTGATACGCAGTATTTT	CASSLPGSDTQYF
TRBV5-1	once	NA	TRBJ2-5	TGCGCCAGCAGCTTCGGACACGATCAAGAGACCCAGTACTTC	CASSFGHDQETQYF
TRBV11-3	NA	NA	TRBJ2-6	TGTGCCAGCAGCTATAGTCTCTCTGGGGCCAACGTCCTGACTTTC	CASSYSLSGANVLTF
TRBV11-3	once	TRBD2	TRBJ2-1	TGTGCCAGCAGCTTAGTTAGCACTAGCGGGATCCCCGACGCCCACAATGAGCAGTTCTTC	CASSLVSTSGIPDAHNEQFF
TRBV5-1	once	NA	TRBJ2-7	TGCGCCAGCAGCCCGCGGAGGTACGAGCAGTACTTC	CASSPRRYEQYF
TRBV6-4	NA	NA	TRBJ1-1	TGTGCCAGCACCGAACAGGTGGGCACTGAAGCTTTCTTT	CASTEQVGTEAFF
TRBV11-3	NA	NA	TRBJ2-4	TGTGCCAGCAGCTCCCTCACTAGGGCCAAAAACATTCAGTACTTC	CASSSLTRAKNIQYF
TRBV6-2/TRBV6-3	NA	TRBD2	TRBJ2-3	TGTGCCAGCAGTTACTCGGGGACTAGCGGCACAGATACGCAGTATTTT	CASSYSGTSGTDTQYF
TRBV28	NA	NA	TRBJ1-1	TGTGCCAGCAGTTTGTCCGTCGGGACTGAAGCTTTCTTT	CASSLSVGTEAFF
TRBV9	NA	NA	TRBJ2-1	TGTGCCAGCAGCGTAGGCAATAGCCGATGGGAGCAGTTCTTC	CASSVGNSRWEQFF
TRBV28	once	NA	TRBJ2-3	TGTGCCAGCAGTTCCCCGCTAATTGAAGATACGCAGTATTTT	CASSSPLIEDTQYF
TRBV10-3	NA	TRBD2	TRBJ2-3	TGTGCCATCAGACCGACTAGCGGACGCCTCCCCAGCACAGATACGCAGTATTTT	CAIRPTSGRLPSTDTQYF
TRBV6-5	NA	NA	TRBJ2-7	TGTGCCAGCAGAGACACCGGGATCGCCTCCTACGAGCAGTACTTC	CASRDTGIASYEQYF
TRBV4-3	NA	NA	TRBJ1-4	TGCGCCAGCAGCCAAGATCCGGAGCCGAGTCGGGAAAAACTGTTTTTT	CASSQDPEPSREKLFF
TRBV4-1	NA	TRBD1	TRBJ1-2	TGCGCCAGCAGCCAAGAGGGACAGCCTCTTATGGTCTACACCTTC	CASSQEGQPLMVYTF
TRBV4-3	once	TRBD1	TRBJ1-4	TGCGCCAGCAGCCAAGGACAGGGGAGCGAAAAACTGTTTTTT	CASSQGQGSEKLFF
TRBV9	NA	TRBD2	TRBJ2-1	TGTGCCAGCAGCGTAGACGGCGGGAGGGCCTTCGATGAGCAGTTCTTC	CASSVDGGRAFDEQFF
TRBV19	NA	NA	TRBJ1-2	TGTGCCAGTAGGTTACAGGGAGGGGACGGCTACACCTTC	CASRLQGGDGYTF
TRBV4-1	NA	NA	TRBJ1-2	TGCGCCAGCAGCCAAGAACTCCCTTCGCCTTACGGGGACTATGGCTACACCTTC	CASSQELPSPYGDYGYTF
TRBV19	NA	TRBD1	TRBJ2-7	TGTGCCACCTGTAGGGGACAGGGTTACTACGAGCAGTACTTC	CATCRGQGYYEQYF
TRBV4-2	NA	TRBD1	TRBJ2-5	TGTGCCAGCAGCCAAGAGAACAGGGGCGGGGAGACCCAGTACTTC	CASSQENRGGETQYF
TRBV4-1	NA	TRBD1	TRBJ1-5	TGCGCCAGCAGCCAAGGCCCACAGGGGGCAGGCGGCAATCAGCCCCAGCATTTT	CASSQGPQGAGGNQPQHF
TRBV28	NA	NA	TRBJ2-2	TGTGCCAGCAGCCCCCCGGGGTGGTTGACCGGGGAGCTGTTTTTT	CASSPPGWLTGELFF
TRBV7-2	NA	NA	TRBJ1-3	TGTGCCAGCAGCCCGAGGACAGAAGACTCTGGAAACACCATATATTTT	CASSPRTEDSGNTIYF
TRBV9	NA	TRBD2	TRBJ2-1	TGTGCCAGCAGCGTAGGCGCGGGAGGGGGCCATGAGCAGTTCTTC	CASSVGAGGGHEQFF
TRBV3-1/TRBV3-2	once	NA	TRBJ1-2	TGTGCCAGCAGCCAGGGCCGGGGGAACTATGGCTACACCTTC	CASSQGRGNYGYTF